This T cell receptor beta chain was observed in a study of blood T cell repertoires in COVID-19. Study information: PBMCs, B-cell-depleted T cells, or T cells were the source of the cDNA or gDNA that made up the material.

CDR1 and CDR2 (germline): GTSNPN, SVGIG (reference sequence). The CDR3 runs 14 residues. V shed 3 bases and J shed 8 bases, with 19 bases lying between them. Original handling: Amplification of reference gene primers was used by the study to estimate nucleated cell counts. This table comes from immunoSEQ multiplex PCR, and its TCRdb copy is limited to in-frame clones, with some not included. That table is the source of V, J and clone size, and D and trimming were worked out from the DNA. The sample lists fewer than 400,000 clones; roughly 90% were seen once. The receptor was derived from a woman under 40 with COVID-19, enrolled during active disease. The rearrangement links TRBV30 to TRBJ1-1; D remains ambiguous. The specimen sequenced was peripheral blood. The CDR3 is CAWSSQLWAFEAFF. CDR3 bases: TGTGCCTGGAGCTCACAACTCTGGGCGTTCGAAGCTTTCTTT.